This T cell receptor (beta chain) was sequenced during a study of blood T cell repertoires in COVID-19. In the study overall: Acute-phase and convalescent COVID-19 samples originated in the United States, Italy and Spain. Nucleic acid was either cDNA or gDNA, and it came from T cells, B-cell-depleted T cells, or PBMCs.

As originally analysed: Reference gene primer amplification gave nucleated cell count estimates. Profiled with immunoSEQ multiplex PCR; TCRdb holds only in-frame clones, not every one. From that table come the V and J calls and clone size; the DNA was used to work out D and trimming. The sample has fewer than 150,000 clones; roughly 87% are singletons. V lost 4 bases and J lost 2; bases outside the gene matches: 5. CDR1 is LNHDA and CDR2 is SQIVND in the germline V gene (reference sequence). CDR3 size: 15 residues. This receptor was taken from a human donor in a cohort sampled during active COVID-19. V and J are TRBV19 and TRBJ2-5; 9 nucleotides align to TRBD2. Sequenced material: peripheral blood. CDR3 DNA sequence: TGTGCCAGTAGTAAGCTAGCGGGAAGGCAAGAGACCCAGTACTTC. Amino acids: CASSKLAGRQETQYF.